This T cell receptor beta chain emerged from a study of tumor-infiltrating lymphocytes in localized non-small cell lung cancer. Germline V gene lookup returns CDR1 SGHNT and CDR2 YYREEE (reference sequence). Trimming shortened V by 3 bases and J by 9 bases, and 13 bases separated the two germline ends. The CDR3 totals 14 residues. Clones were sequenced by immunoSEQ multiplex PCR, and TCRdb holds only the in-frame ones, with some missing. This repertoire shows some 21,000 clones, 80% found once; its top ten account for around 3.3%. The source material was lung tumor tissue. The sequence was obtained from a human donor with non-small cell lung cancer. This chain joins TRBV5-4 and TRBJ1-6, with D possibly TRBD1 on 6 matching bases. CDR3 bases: TGTGCCAGCAGCTCCCGGGACACAGCTTCACCCCTCCACTTT. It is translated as CASSSRDTASPLHF.